This T cell receptor beta chain was documented in a study of blood T cell repertoires in COVID-19. Turning to the study itself: Sites in the United States, Italy and Spain provided acute and convalescent COVID-19 samples. The analysed material was cDNA or gDNA that came from T cells, B-cell-depleted T cells, or PBMCs.

Measured with immunoSEQ multiplex PCR; TCRdb has only the in-frame clones, and not every one. In the table there are approximately 470,000 clones, approximately 86% of which are singletons. This CDR3 comprises 15 residues. Germline V gene sequence: CDR1 MNHEY, CDR2 SMNVEV (reference sequence). The V end lost 6 bases, the J end lost 9 bases, and 18 bases lay between the germline ends. The receptor comes from a woman aged 18-30 years who had recovered from COVID-19. The specimen was PBMCs or T cells enriched from blood (not recorded which). The chain links TRBV27 to TRBJ1-6; a weak D match, TRBD1 (5 bases). The CDR3 sequence is CASSLGRVGGSPLHF. The CDR3 DNA sequence: TGTGCCAGCAGCCTAGGGAGGGTCGGGGGTTCACCCCTCCACTTT.